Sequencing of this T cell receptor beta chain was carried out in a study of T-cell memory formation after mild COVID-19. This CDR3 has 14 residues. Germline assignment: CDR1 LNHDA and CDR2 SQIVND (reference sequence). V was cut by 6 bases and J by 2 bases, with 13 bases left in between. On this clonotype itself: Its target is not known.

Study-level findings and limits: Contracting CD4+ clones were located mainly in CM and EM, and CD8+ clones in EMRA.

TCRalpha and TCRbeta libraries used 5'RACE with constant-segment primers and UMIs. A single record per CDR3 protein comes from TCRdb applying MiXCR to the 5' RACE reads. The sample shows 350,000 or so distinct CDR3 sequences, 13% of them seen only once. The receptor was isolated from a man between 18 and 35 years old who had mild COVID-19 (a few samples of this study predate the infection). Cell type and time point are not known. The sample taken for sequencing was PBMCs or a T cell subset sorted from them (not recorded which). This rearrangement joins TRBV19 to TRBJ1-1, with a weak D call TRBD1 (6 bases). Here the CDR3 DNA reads TGTGCCAGTAGCTTGGACAGCCGAAACACTGAAGCTTTCTTT. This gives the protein CASSLDSRNTEAFF.